The clone carrying this T cell receptor beta chain was observed a few times. Its cognate antigen is unknown. This sample was taken from a study of cytomegalovirus exposure and HLA in healthy donors. Study information: Approximately 81% of a few hundred genotyped donors fell in the Caucasian-associated ancestry cluster. Study outcomes and limitations: Sequencing probably produced one cluster of sequence variants that were highly shared. HLA-A and HLA-B allele assignments for most subjects were reportedly predicted accurately using TCR beta sequences.

Germline V CDR1 and CDR2: MGHRA, YSYEKL. V was shortened by 5 bases and J by 8 bases, with 15 bases between the two germline ends. The CDR3 spans 13 residues. The PCR used 60 Vbeta and 13 Jbeta primers. Here immunoSEQ multiplex PCR was the method, and the copy in TCRdb shows in-frame clones only, minus some. The sample includes 150,000 to 200,000 clones, approximately 83% of them seen just once. V is TRBV4-1 and J is TRBJ1-2; a possible D gene is TRBD1 (5 bases). The receptor was isolated from a young man in good health and CMV-seropositive. Sequenced sample: PBMCs. CDR3 sequence reads: CASSDSPGSGYTF. CDR3 nucleotides: TGCGCCAGCAGCGACAGTCCCGGATCCGGCTACACCTTC.